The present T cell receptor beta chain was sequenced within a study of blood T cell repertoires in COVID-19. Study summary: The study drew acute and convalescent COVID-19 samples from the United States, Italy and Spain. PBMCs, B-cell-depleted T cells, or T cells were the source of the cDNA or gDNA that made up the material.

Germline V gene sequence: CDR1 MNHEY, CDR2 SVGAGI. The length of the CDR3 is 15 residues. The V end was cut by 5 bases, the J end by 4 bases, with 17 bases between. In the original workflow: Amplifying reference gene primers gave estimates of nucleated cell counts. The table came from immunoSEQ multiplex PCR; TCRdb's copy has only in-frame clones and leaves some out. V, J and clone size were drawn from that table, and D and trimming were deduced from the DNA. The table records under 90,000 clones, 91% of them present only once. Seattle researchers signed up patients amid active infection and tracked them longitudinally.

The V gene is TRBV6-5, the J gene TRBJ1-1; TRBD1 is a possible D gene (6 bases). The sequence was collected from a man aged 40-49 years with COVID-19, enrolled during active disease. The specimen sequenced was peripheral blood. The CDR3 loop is CASSNRETGGTEAFF. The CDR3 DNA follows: TGTGCCAGCAGTAACAGGGAAACCGGTGGCACTGAAGCTTTCTTT.